This note documents a single TCR beta chain sequence. This specimen belongs to a study of blood T cell repertoires in COVID-19. Study as a whole: COVID-19 samples collected from the United States, Italy and Spain covered acute and convalescent phases. PBMCs, B-cell-depleted T cells, or T cells provided the cDNA or gDNA that made up the material.

V lost 0 bases, J lost 5 bases, and 6 bases stayed unmatched. Germline CDR1 reads MGHRA; CDR2 reads YSYEKL. The CDR3 length is 15 residues. Measured with immunoSEQ multiplex PCR; TCRdb has only the in-frame clones, and not every one. This table has 300,000 to 350,000 clones, more than 75% appearing once. Participant-reported clinical history was the basis for cohort assignment. Either two negative PCRs, clearance, or symptom resolution qualified Cohort 3 donors as recovered. The sequence was obtained from a woman in her 30s who had recovered from COVID-19. The sequencing input was PBMCs or T cells enriched from blood (not recorded which). The chain recombines TRBV4-1 with TRBJ1-2; 7 bases are a match to TRBD1. The CDR3 DNA reads TGCGCCAGCAGCCAAGATGGAGCAGGGGGTTATGGCTACACCTTC. Translated, it gives CASSQDGAGGYGYTF.